The T cell receptor beta chain under discussion was sequenced for a study of T cell repertoires in cytomegalovirus infection. Background on the study: Recently described HLA-C-restricted plus well-studied HLA-B-restricted CMV epitopes were used.

In the case of this clonotype: Antigen specificity is unknown.

The CDR3 totals 17 residues. Germline V gene data show CDR1 as SGHAT and CDR2 as FQNNGV. V lost 1 base to trimming and J lost 6 bases; unmatched junction nucleotides: 11. Each CDR3 protein gets one entry after TCRdb re-called the reads with MiXCR. In the table there are 360,000 or so distinct CDR3 sequences, roughly 34% of which are singletons. The chain employs TRBV11-2 and TRBJ2-3; 9 nucleotides align to TRBD2. Sequencing used cultured PBMCs, obtained from culture after CMV antigen stimulation. The TCR sequence derives from a human donor in good health (CMV status not recorded). Some clones in this sample may be carry-over from other donors' samples. CDR3 sequence (DNA): TGTGCCAGCAGCTTAGTTCAGAGGCTAGCGGGACAGGATACGCAGTATTTT. It codes for CASSLVQRLAGQDTQYF.